The 22 T cell receptor beta chains listed next were all sequenced from one sample in a study of T cells expressing NK-cell markers (dated by TCRdb to 2020 to 2022). Library preparation was by 5' RACE. TCRdb lists the instrument as Illumina HiSeq 2000. Each entry corresponds to one CDR3 protein sequence from reads that TCRdb reprocessed, and DNA is not given. The sample table on file contains roughly 390,000 distinct CDR3 sequences. Jointly, the top ten make up around 5.2% of the sample. Sequenced material: blood T cells: a sorted CD56 or NKG2C T cell subset, CD4+ or CD8+ T cells, or bulk PBMC T cells (not recorded which). The receptors derive from a man aged 18 to 69 in good health.

The chain recombines TRBV5-1 with TRBJ2-1; TCRdb designates TRBD1, a call that cannot be tested without DNA. The CDR3 covers 16 residues. Germline V gives CDR1 SGHRS, CDR2 YFSETQ. The CDR3: CASSLPTGTSYNEQFF. Using reference TRBV5-1 and TRBJ2-1 for the parts outside the CDR3, the full variable domain is KAGVTQTPRYLIKTRGQQVTLSCSPISGHRSVSWYQQTPGQGLQFLFEYFSETQRNKGNFPGRFSGRQFSNSRSEMNVSTLELGDSALYLCASSLPTGTSYNEQFFGPGTRLTVL.

The chain employs TRBV20-1 and TRBJ2-1; TCRdb's D call, TRBD2, is unchecked because there is no DNA. The CDR3 is made up of 14 amino acids. CDR1 is DFQATT, CDR2 SNEGSKA, per germline (reference sequence). The CDR3 reads CSARIGGGYDEQFF.

The V call is TRBV25-1, the J call TRBJ1-3; no DNA is available, so the TRBD1 call from TCRdb remains unchecked. Germline V gives CDR1 MGHDK, CDR2 SYGVNS. The CDR3 sequence is 14 residues long. The CDR3 sequence is CASSAGAGGNTIYF.

The chain employs TRBV20-1 and TRBJ2-7; TCRdb calls TRBD1, which cannot be checked without DNA. The CDR3 covers 15 residues. In germline, CDR1 is DFQATT, CDR2 SNEGSKA (reference sequence). The CDR3 protein is CSARNNRGRTYEQYF.

The chain joins TRBV6-6 to TRBJ1-2; with no DNA, the TCRdb D assignment of TRBD1 cannot be verified. CDR1 and CDR2 from the germline V gene are MNHNY and SVGAGI (reference sequence). The CDR3 is 12 amino acids. The CDR3: CASSRQGVGYTF.

The gene calls are TRBV3-1 and TRBJ2-7; the TCRdb call, TRBD1, lacks DNA for checking. CDR3 length: 15 amino acids. Germline-derived CDR1 and CDR2 are LGHDT and YNNKEL (reference sequence). The CDR3 loop is CASSQDGAGHYEQYF.

The J gene is TRBJ2-1, the V gene TRBV20-1; lacking DNA, the TRBD2 call made by TCRdb goes unchecked. The CDR3 sequence is 16 residues long. Germline V gene lookup returns CDR1 DFQATT and CDR2 SNEGSKA (reference sequence). CDR3 amino acids: CSASLWTSGLYNEQFF.

The chain couples TRBV12-3 or TRBV12-4 to TRBJ2-5; the D call of TRBD2 rests on TCRdb alone, since no DNA is present to check it. The CDR3 is made up of 16 amino acids. The CDR3 here is CASSWQAGLGQETQYF.

This chain links TRBV27 with TRBJ2-5. From germline, CDR1 is MNHEY and CDR2 SMNVEV (reference sequence). The CDR3 extends over 12 amino acids. CDR3 sequence: CATRTMGETQYF.

This chain uses TRBV11-2 with TRBJ2-2. CDR3 length equals 15 residues. Germline lookup yields CDR1 SGHAT and CDR2 FQNNGV. The CDR3 spells CASSSSRPNTGELFF.

CDR3 residues: CASSSLLTETNSPLHF. The chain joins TRBV28 to TRBJ1-6; as DNA is missing, the TRBD1 call by TCRdb cannot be tested. CDR1 is MDHEN, CDR2 SYDVKM, per germline. CDR3 length: 16 amino acids.

The rearrangement joins TRBV7-2 to TRBJ2-5. This CDR3 is 13 amino acids long. Germline values: CDR1 SGHTA, CDR2 FQGNSA. CDR3 residues: CASSPSVWETQYF.

The genes are TRBV2 and TRBJ2-2; no DNA is available, so the TRBD2 call from TCRdb remains unchecked. Germline V gene sequence: CDR1 SNHLY, CDR2 FYNNEI. The CDR3 covers 15 residues. The CDR3 spells CASWGTSGGSGELFF.

V gene TRBV5-1 combines with J gene TRBJ1-1. The CDR3 has 13 amino acids. Germline values: CDR1 SGHRS, CDR2 YFSETQ. CDR3 loop: CASSSTMNTEAFF.

The rearrangement joins TRBV20-1 to TRBJ1-1; with no DNA, the TCRdb D assignment of TRBD1 cannot be verified. The germline V gene encodes CDR1 DFQATT and CDR2 SNEGSKA (reference sequence). The CDR3 covers 14 residues. The CDR3 sequence is CSATRQGATTEAFF.

V usage is TRBV5-1 and J usage is TRBJ2-3; the D call of TRBD1 rests on TCRdb alone, since no DNA is present to check it. The germline V gene encodes CDR1 SGHRS and CDR2 YFSETQ. The CDR3 has 14 amino acids. The CDR3 region is CASSLGQPTDTQYF. The complete variable domain, with remaining parts taken from reference TRBV5-1 and TRBJ2-3, reads KAGVTQTPRYLIKTRGQQVTLSCSPISGHRSVSWYQQTPGQGLQFLFEYFSETQRNKGNFPGRFSGRQFSNSRSEMNVSTLELGDSALYLCASSLGQPTDTQYFGPGTRLTVL.

This chain links TRBV20-1 with TRBJ2-5; TCRdb's D call, TRBD1, is unchecked because there is no DNA. There are 15 residues in the CDR3. CDR1 DFQATT and CDR2 SNEGSKA come from the germline V gene (reference sequence). The CDR3 spells CSARDRRVPQGTQYF.

The CDR3 sequence: CSARGWATDTQYF. V usage is TRBV20-1 and J usage is TRBJ2-3. CDR1 is DFQATT and CDR2 is SNEGSKA in the germline V gene (reference sequence). The CDR3 covers 13 residues.

The chain couples TRBV4-2 to TRBJ1-1. CDR3 length: 16 amino acids. Germline-derived CDR1 and CDR2 are LGHNA and YNFKEQ. The CDR3 sequence: CASSQDSEVLNTEAFF.

The V call is TRBV9, the J call TRBJ2-7. Germline loops: CDR1 SGDLS, CDR2 YYNGEE. This CDR3 region has 15 residues. The CDR3: CASSATDRSSYEQYF.

V and J are TRBV5-4 and TRBJ2-1; the TCRdb D gene call, TRBD1, has no DNA to confirm it. Germline V CDR1 and CDR2: SGHNT, YYREEE (reference sequence). This CDR3 is built from 16 residues. CDR3 sequence reads: CASSLGTRPPNNEQFF.

CDR3 amino acids: CASLNTGTGGAGANVLTF. The chain uses TRBV5-1 and TRBJ2-6; TCRdb's D call of TRBD1 is untestable without DNA. The CDR3 consists of 18 residues. CDR1 and CDR2 (germline): SGHRS, YFSETQ.